The 8 T cell receptor beta chains presented below share a single source sample, sequenced in a study of T cells in Graves' hyperthyroidism and ophthalmopathy. RNA transcripts yielded amplified TCR beta CDR3 regions. The HTBI primer set was used in a first-round RT-PCR of the TCR CDR3. TCRdb called the multiplex PCR reads again in MiXCR, with one record for every CDR3 protein. The profile shows about 590,000 distinct CDR3 sequences, around a sixth of them singletons. Sequences were obtained from blood. All receptors derive from a woman aged 25 to 45 with Graves' hyperthyroidism.

The CDR3 region has the DNA TGTGCCAGCAGCGAGGGGAATCAAGAGACCCAGTACTTC. This translates into CASSEGNQETQYF. The chain carries TRBV2 and TRBJ2-5; D tentatively fits TRBD1 or TRBD2 (5 bases each). The CDR3 loop spans 13 amino acids. Trimming left V 6 bases short and J 2 bases short, with 10 bases between. Germline CDR1 SNHLY, CDR2 FYNNEI. The full variable domain, completed using reference TRBV2 and TRBJ2-5, is EPEVTQTPSHQVTQMGQEVILRCVPISNHLYFYWYRQILGQKVEFLVSFYNNEISEKSEIFDDQFSVERPDGSNFTLKIRSTKLEDSAMYFCASSEGNQETQYFGPGTRLLVL.

This clonotype was detected a few times. This sequence joins TRBV4-1 and TRBJ1-3; D remains unclear. This CDR3 region has 16 residues. CDR1 is MGHRA and CDR2 is YSYEKL in the germline V gene. The V end lost 4 bases, the J end lost 3 bases, and 16 bases lay between the germline ends. CDR3 coding DNA: TGCGCCAGCAGCCTCTATCCCGACATGGGTGGAAACACCATATATTTT. Translating it yields CASSLYPDMGGNTIYF.

This clonotype occurred many times. This chain links TRBV12-3 or TRBV12-4 with TRBJ2-7, with TRBD2 matching 13 bases. V dropped 5 bases and J dropped 7; count of bases not matched to a gene: 11. The CDR3 is made up of 16 amino acids. The CDR3 is CASSRSLAGGVREQYF. DNA of the CDR3: TGTGCCAGCAGTCGCTCACTAGCGGGAGGGGTACGTGAGCAGTACTTC.

This clonotype was seen repeatedly, ten times or more. The rearrangement links TRBV29-1 to TRBJ2-1, with 7 positions matching TRBD2. Germline V gene sequence: CDR1 SQVTM, CDR2 ANQGSEA. The length of the CDR3 is 14 residues. Trimming removed 5 bases from V and 7 bases from J; junction bases left unmatched: 11. CDR3 in amino acids: CSVSMAGVWNEQFF. CDR3 in DNA: TGCAGCGTTTCCATGGCGGGAGTGTGGAATGAGCAGTTCTTC.

This clonotype was observed many times. This sequence joins TRBV30 and TRBJ2-3; the match to TRBD1 covers 10 bases. The CDR3 is made up of 15 amino acids. V shed 1 base and J 1 base; nucleotides not matched to a gene: 2. Germline V gene data show CDR1 as GTSNPN and CDR2 as SVGIG (reference sequence). The CDR3 sequence is CAWSEGTGGTDTQYF. CDR3 DNA sequence: TGTGCCTGGAGTGAAGGGACAGGGGGCACAGATACGCAGTATTTT. The whole variable domain, filled in from reference TRBV30 and TRBJ2-3, reads SQTIHQWPATLVQPVGSPLSLECTVEGTSNPNLYWYRQAAGRGLQLLFYSVGIGQISSEVPQNLSASRPQDRQFILSSKKLLLSDSGFYLCAWSEGTGGTDTQYFGPGTRLTVL.

In its sample, this clonotype was seen many times. The V gene is TRBV5-1, the J gene TRBJ2-7; maybe TRBD1 (6 bases). The CDR3 extends over 12 amino acids. CDR1 and CDR2 (germline): SGHRS, YFSETQ. Between the trimmed V and J ends, which lost 4 bases and 5 bases, there was a span of 10 bases. CDR3 bases: TGCGCCAGCAGCATACAGGGCAACGAGCAGTACTTC. Its translation: CASSIQGNEQYF.

This clonotype was counted at least ten times. J is TRBJ1-2 and V is TRBV6-1; D not resolved. There are 14 residues in the CDR3. Trimming pared 6 bases from V and 4 bases from J, leaving 15 bases between. Germline values: CDR1 MNHNS, CDR2 SASEGT. In DNA, the CDR3 is TGTGCCAGCAGAGATAGAATTCGCGTCTATGGCTACACCTTC. It specifies CASRDRIRVYGYTF.

There are many counts of this clonotype. The chain has TRBV30 and TRBJ2-7; D not resolved. This CDR3 is built from 12 residues. The germline V and J ends were trimmed by 1 base and 2 bases, with 6 bases remaining between them. Germline V gene sequence: CDR1 GTSNPN, CDR2 SVGIG (reference sequence). The DNA of the CDR3 is TGTGCCTGGAGTGAAGGAGCCTACGAGCAGTACTTC. It codes for CAWSEGAYEQYF.